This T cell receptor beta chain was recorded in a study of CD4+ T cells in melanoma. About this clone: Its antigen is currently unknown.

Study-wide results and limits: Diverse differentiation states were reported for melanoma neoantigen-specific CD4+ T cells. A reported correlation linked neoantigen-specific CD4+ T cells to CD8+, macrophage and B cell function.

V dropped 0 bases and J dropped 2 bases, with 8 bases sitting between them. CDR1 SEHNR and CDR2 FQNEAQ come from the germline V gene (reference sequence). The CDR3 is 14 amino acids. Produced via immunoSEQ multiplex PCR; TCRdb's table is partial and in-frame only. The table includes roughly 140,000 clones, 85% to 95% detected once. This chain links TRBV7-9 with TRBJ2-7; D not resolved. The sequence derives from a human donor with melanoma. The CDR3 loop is CASSLAPPAYEQYF. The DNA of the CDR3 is TGTGCCAGCAGCTTAGCTCCACCCGCCTACGAGCAGTACTTC.